Listed below are T cell receptor beta chains from one sample, sequenced in a study of graft-versus-host responses after intestinal transplantation. Measured with immunoSEQ multiplex PCR; TCRdb has only the in-frame clones, and not every one. The sample includes about 96,000 clones, 92% of them seen just once. No cognate antigen is known for these TCRs. This specimen consisted of unstimulated CD4+ T cells sorted from spleen or lymph node cells, obtained before intestinal transplant. These receptor sequences come from a human donor who received an intestinal transplant. Both conserved end residues are part of each CDR3. Fields, in order: J gene, clone size, V gene, D gene, CDR3 DNA, CDR3 protein. The D gene is left open where the match is weak. Clone size is shown for a subset of rows, as once, few, many or a class of expanded clone.

J: TRBJ1-5
size: NA
V: TRBV28
D: NA
DNA: TGTGCCAGCAGTTCTCAGCGGGGGAGCAATCAGCCCCAGCATTTT
CDR3: CASSSQRGSNQPQHF

J: TRBJ2-3
size: NA
V: TRBV6-4
D: TRBD2
DNA: TGTGCCAGCAGTCTAGCGGGGGGGCCCACAGATACGCAGTATTTT
CDR3: CASSLAGGPTDTQYF

J: TRBJ2-3
size: NA
V: TRBV5-1
D: TRBD2
DNA: TGCGCCAGCAGAGAGTTAGTAACTAGCGGGAGTCGGGAGCAGTATTTT
CDR3: CASRELVTSGSREQYF

J: TRBJ2-3
size: NA
V: TRBV30
D: TRBD1
DNA: TGTGCCTGGAGCAGGGGAGACAGGGGGACAGATACGCAGTATTTT
CDR3: CAWSRGDRGTDTQYF

J: TRBJ1-1
size: NA
V: TRBV6-5
D: NA
DNA: TGTGCCAGCATTGGCAGGGGTCCGACTGAAGCTTTCTTT
CDR3: CASIGRGPTEAFF

J: TRBJ2-1
size: NA
V: TRBV5-4
D: TRBD2
DNA: TGTGCCAGCAGCTTGGTATATTATGGGCGGGAGGTTTGGGAGCAGTTCTTC
CDR3: CASSLVYYGREVWEQFF

J: TRBJ1-5
size: once
V: TRBV5-1
D: NA
DNA: TGCGCCAGCAGCTTGGAAAGCCCTCGACAGAAAGATTATAGCAATCAGCCCCAGCATTTT
CDR3: CASSLESPRQKDYSNQPQHF

J: TRBJ1-1
size: NA
V: TRBV18
D: TRBD1
DNA: TGTGCCAGCTCACCACGGACAGGCGAGAACACTGAAGCTTTCTTT
CDR3: CASSPRTGENTEAFF

J: TRBJ2-7
size: few
V: TRBV13
D: TRBD2
DNA: TGTGCCAGCATCAATATAGCGGGAGGGCCGTGGGAGCAGTACTTC
CDR3: CASINIAGGPWEQYF

J: TRBJ2-5
size: NA
V: TRBV4-2
D: TRBD2
DNA: TGTGCCAGCAGCCAGGGACTAGCGGGCCAAAACCTCCAAGAGACCCAGTACTTC
CDR3: CASSQGLAGQNLQETQYF

J: TRBJ2-1
size: NA
V: TRBV7-9
D: NA
DNA: TGTGCCAGCAGCCCAGGACAGTTCAATGAGCAGTTCTTC
CDR3: CASSPGQFNEQFF

J: TRBJ2-5
size: NA
V: TRBV5-5
D: NA
DNA: TGTGCCAGCAGCCCTCCTGGCGGGGAGACCCAGTACTTC
CDR3: CASSPPGGETQYF

J: TRBJ2-2
size: NA
V: TRBV7-8
D: NA
DNA: TGTGCCAGCAGCCTCGGGACTTTTCTGCCGAACACCGGGGAGCTGTTTTTT
CDR3: CASSLGTFLPNTGELFF

J: TRBJ2-1
size: NA
V: TRBV30
D: TRBD2
DNA: TGTGCCTGGAGTGTACCCCCCAAACTAGCGGGAGGGCCGAGTTCCTACAATGAGCAGTTCTTC
CDR3: CAWSVPPKLAGGPSSYNEQFF

J: TRBJ1-5
size: NA
V: TRBV13
D: NA
DNA: TGTGCCAGCAGCTTACGGGGGTCGGGGGGTAGGGGAAATAGCAATCAGCCCCAGCATTTT
CDR3: CASSLRGSGGRGNSNQPQHF

J: TRBJ2-6
size: NA
V: TRBV15
D: TRBD1
DNA: TGTGCCACCAGCAGAGATCGGGCGGACAGGGAGGCCCTTTCTGGGGCCAACGTCCTGACTTTC
CDR3: CATSRDRADREALSGANVLTF

J: TRBJ2-1
size: NA
V: TRBV10-2
D: NA
DNA: TGCGCCAGCAGTCCCATGAGGGTTAGTGAGCAGTTCTTC
CDR3: CASSPMRVSEQFF

J: TRBJ2-7
size: once
V: TRBV2
D: TRBD2
DNA: TGTGCCAGCAGGCCTCTAGCGGGAGCCTACGAGCAGTACTTC
CDR3: CASRPLAGAYEQYF

J: TRBJ2-3
size: NA
V: TRBV4-1
D: TRBD2
DNA: TGCGCCAGCAGCCAAGATCTAGCGGGACTAGGCTACACAGATACGCAGTATTTT
CDR3: CASSQDLAGLGYTDTQYF

J: TRBJ1-1
size: NA
V: TRBV5-4
D: NA
DNA: TGTGCCAGCAGCTTGGCCCCGATTGGGGGAGGCATTGGAGCTTTCTTT
CDR3: CASSLAPIGGGIGAFF

J: TRBJ2-7
size: NA
V: TRBV29-1
D: NA
DNA: TGCAGCGTCGCTTTGGGTTTGGGGGGACCCTACGAGCAGTACTTC
CDR3: CSVALGLGGPYEQYF

J: TRBJ2-3
size: NA
V: TRBV7-2
D: TRBD1
DNA: TGTGCCAGCAGCTTAGATGGCGCCAGGGGGCTTACAGATACGCAGTATTTT
CDR3: CASSLDGARGLTDTQYF

J: TRBJ2-7
size: NA
V: TRBV7-9
D: TRBD1
DNA: TGTGCCAGCAGCACAAAAGGGGGCGCGGTTTTTTACGAGCAGTACTTC
CDR3: CASSTKGGAVFYEQYF

J: TRBJ1-4
size: NA
V: TRBV29-1
D: NA
DNA: TGCAGCACCGGACATAATGAAAAACTGTTTTTT
CDR3: CSTGHNEKLFF

J: TRBJ2-6
size: NA
V: TRBV6-1
D: NA
DNA: TGTGCCAGCAGTGCTTCTGGCCACGTCCTGACTTTC
CDR3: CASSASGHVLTF

J: TRBJ1-2
size: NA
V: TRBV5-1
D: TRBD1
DNA: TGCGCCAGCAGCGCAGGGACAGGGGGCAAGTATGGCTACACCTTC
CDR3: CASSAGTGGKYGYTF

J: TRBJ2-3
size: NA
V: TRBV5-1
D: NA
DNA: TGCGCCAGCAGCCTCAGGGGTAGCACAGATACGCAGTATTTT
CDR3: CASSLRGSTDTQYF

J: TRBJ1-6
size: NA
V: TRBV5-1
D: NA
DNA: TGCGCCAGTAAGGACCAGGGTTGGTATAATTCACCCCTCCACTTT
CDR3: CASKDQGWYNSPLHF

J: TRBJ1-1
size: NA
V: TRBV19
D: NA
DNA: TGTGCCAGTTCCGGGGGAGCCACTGAAGCTTTCTTT
CDR3: CASSGGATEAFF

J: TRBJ1-3
size: once
V: TRBV11-2
D: NA
DNA: TGTGCCAGCAGCCAACTGGGCAGGGGTGGAAACACCATATATTTT
CDR3: CASSQLGRGGNTIYF

J: TRBJ2-7
size: NA
V: TRBV15
D: NA
DNA: TGTGCCACCAGCAGAGATCGGAGGGGCGTCTACGAGCAGTACTTC
CDR3: CATSRDRRGVYEQYF

J: TRBJ2-7
size: once
V: TRBV6-1
D: TRBD2
DNA: TGTGCCAGCACGGGTTCCGGGACTAGCGCCTACGAGCAGTACTTC
CDR3: CASTGSGTSAYEQYF

J: TRBJ1-2
size: NA
V: TRBV6-1
D: TRBD1
DNA: TGTGCCAGCAGTGTCCGACAGGGGGCTAACTATGGCTACACCTTC
CDR3: CASSVRQGANYGYTF

J: TRBJ2-7
size: NA
V: TRBV6-1
D: TRBD1
DNA: TGTGCCAGCAGTGAATTGGGACAGGGACACTACGAGCAGTACTTC
CDR3: CASSELGQGHYEQYF

J: TRBJ1-6
size: NA
V: TRBV30
D: TRBD1
DNA: TGTGCCTGGAGGGACAGGGGGCTATCACCCCTCCACTTT
CDR3: CAWRDRGLSPLHF

J: TRBJ1-6
size: NA
V: TRBV5-1
D: TRBD1
DNA: TGCGCCAGCAGCGGGGGGACAGGAAGCTCCTATAATTCACCCCTCCACTTT
CDR3: CASSGGTGSSYNSPLHF

J: TRBJ2-1
size: NA
V: TRBV7-8
D: TRBD1
DNA: TGTGCCAGCAGCTTAGAGGCAGGGGGATTGGGCAATGAGCAGTTCTTC
CDR3: CASSLEAGGLGNEQFF

J: TRBJ2-1
size: NA
V: TRBV21-1
D: NA
DNA: TGTGCCAGCAGCAAACGAGGGCCGAGCTCCTACAATGAGCAGTTCTTC
CDR3: CASSKRGPSSYNEQFF

J: TRBJ2-7
size: NA
V: TRBV6-5
D: NA
DNA: TGTGCCAGCAGACCCGGACAGAACTACGAGCAGTACTTC
CDR3: CASRPGQNYEQYF

J: TRBJ1-5
size: NA
V: TRBV28
D: TRBD1
DNA: TGTGCCAGCAGACAGACAGGGAGCAATCAGCCCCAGCATTTT
CDR3: CASRQTGSNQPQHF

J: TRBJ2-2
size: NA
V: TRBV6-1
D: NA
DNA: TGTGCCAGCAGTGTTAGGACCCCGGGGACCGGGGAGCTGTTTTTT
CDR3: CASSVRTPGTGELFF

J: TRBJ1-5
size: few
V: TRBV5-6
D: NA
DNA: TGTGCCAGCAGCTTCTTCCAGGGTGTGGCAAATCAGCCCCAGCATTTT
CDR3: CASSFFQGVANQPQHF

J: TRBJ1-6
size: NA
V: TRBV6-1
D: NA
DNA: TGTGCCAGCAGTGAAACGAGTCATTCACCCCTCCACTTT
CDR3: CASSETSHSPLHF

J: TRBJ2-1
size: NA
V: TRBV6-5
D: NA
DNA: TGTGCCAGCAGCGCAATGATGACTAGCTACAATGAGCAGTTCTTC
CDR3: CASSAMMTSYNEQFF

J: TRBJ1-1
size: NA
V: TRBV11-2
D: NA
DNA: TGTGCCAGCAGCTTAGACAGGAACACTGAAGCTTTCTTT
CDR3: CASSLDRNTEAFF

J: TRBJ2-1
size: NA
V: TRBV9
D: TRBD2
DNA: TGTGCCAGCAGCGCAACCTTAGCGGGAGAGTCCTACAACGAGCAGTTCTTC
CDR3: CASSATLAGESYNEQFF